This entry describes one T cell receptor (beta chain). The target of this receptor is not known. It has no much larger one-base neighbor in the sample; base qualities were not kept. The CDR3 runs 12 amino acids, cysteine and phenylalanine included. Only the CDR3 part of the read is kept: 36 bases, read in frame from the first base. The junction shows trimming of 6 bases on V and 9 bases on J, plus 12 bases between the germline ends. The germline V gene supplies CDR1 SGDLS and CDR2 YYNGEE. Receptor libraries were prepared by the immunoSEQ multiplex PCR assay. What TCRdb holds here is the immuneACCESS table cut down to in-frame rearrangements. Part of the clones is not present; checked against another copy, under half of the missing clones reflect an unresolved V gene, and the others are unexplained. The sample table holds tens of thousands of clones, of which 94% were seen once. The ten largest clones represent about 0.4% of the sample.

The data originate from a study of technical replicates of blood from four donors (dated by TCRdb to between 2016 and 2019). The sequence was collected from a human donor in good health. Recombination joined TRBV9 with TRBJ2-2; no D gene is confidently identified. The source material was T cells isolated from PBMCs. The nucleotide sequence reads as follows: TGTGCCAGCACCTCAGACTCCCGGGAGCTGTTTTTT. The translation is CASTSDSRELFF.